This T cell receptor beta chain was recovered during a study of cytomegalovirus exposure and HLA in healthy donors. At collection, donors were nominally healthy, but unrecorded immune exposures were probable. Points from the study as a whole: As immune exposure information, only CMV serostatus was available. In a later analysis, several top co-occurrence clusters appeared linked to parvovirus B19, influenza, CMV and Epstein-Barr virus.

In regard to this clone: No antigen is known for it.

With 60 Vbeta and 13 Jbeta primers, the PCR was carried out. Only in-frame clones appear in the TCRdb table, and some are missing; sequencing was by immunoSEQ multiplex PCR. The sample includes about 90,000 clones, about 70% of them seen just once. The clonotype was recovered from a man aged 25-45 years in good health and CMV-seronegative. Specimen: PBMCs.

The CDR3 here is CSVGSGGSSYEQYF. In DNA form, the CDR3 reads TGCAGCGTTGGTAGCGGGGGGAGCTCCTACGAGCAGTACTTC. This chain links TRBV29-1 with TRBJ2-7; the match to TRBD2 covers 10 bases. The CDR3 extends over 14 amino acids. Per germline, CDR1 SQVTM and CDR2 ANQGSEA. The junction had 3 bases not matched to a gene; V was cut back by 4 bases and J by 0 bases.